The next 8 T cell receptor beta chains were all read from a single sample in a study of T cells in Graves' hyperthyroidism and ophthalmopathy. Researchers amplified the TCR beta CDR3 regions from RNA transcripts. RT-PCR in the first round (using the HTBI primer set) targeted the TCR CDR3. Using its own MiXCR run on the multiplex PCR reads, TCRdb lists one record per CDR3 protein. The data hold hundreds of thousands of distinct CDR3 sequences, with roughly 37% observed a single time. Sequences were obtained from blood. The receptors were sampled from a man aged 18-30 years with Graves' hyperthyroidism.

This clonotype was observed a handful of times. The chain combines TRBV12-3 or TRBV12-4 with TRBJ1-5; D is ambiguous. The length of the CDR3 is 15 residues. The ends were cut back, 1 base at V and 2 bases at J, with 9 bases in the middle. CDR3 bases: TGTGCCAGCAGTTTAGGGTTCGGAGGCAATCAGCCCCAGCATTTT. It codes for CASSLGFGGNQPQHF.

This clonotype was seen at least ten times. The chain employs TRBV7-2 and TRBJ2-6, with TRBD2 identical over 7 bases. V lost 5 bases to trimming and J lost 12 bases; unmatched junction nucleotides: 7. CDR3 length: 13 amino acids. Germline lookup yields CDR1 SGHTA and CDR2 FQGNSA. As DNA, the CDR3 is TGTGCCAGCAGCCCCTGGAGGGAGGGCGTCCTGACTTTC. This encodes CASSPWREGVLTF.

Regarding this clonotype: This may be a read error, as it is one base from a much larger clone. J is TRBJ1-3 and V is TRBV13; 8 nucleotides match TRBD1. The germline V gene has CDR1 PRHDT and CDR2 FYEKMQ (reference sequence). This CDR3 region has 15 residues. The junction had 11 bases not matched to a gene; V was cut back by 5 bases and J by 8 bases. In DNA form, the CDR3 reads TGTGCCAGCAGCGAAGATGGAGGACAGGGTTACACCATATATTTT. Translating it yields CASSEDGGQGYTIYF.

This clonotype was detected only a few times. The CDR3: CASSLEFAGLNTEAFF. CDR3 sequence (DNA): TGCGCCAGCAGCTTGGAGTTCGCAGGGTTGAACACTGAAGCTTTCTTT. The chain recombines TRBV5-1 with TRBJ1-1; weak D call: TRBD1 (5 bases). The V end lost 0 bases, the J end lost 0 bases, and 12 bases lay between the germline ends. The germline gives CDR1 SGHRS, CDR2 YFSETQ. The CDR3 runs to 16 residues.

The gene calls are TRBV6-1 and TRBJ1-1; tentative D call: TRBD1 (5 bases). This CDR3 contains 15 residues. Trimming removed 6 bases at V and 1 base at J, with 15 bases between. The germline V gene has CDR1 MNHNS and CDR2 SASEGT. Written as DNA, the CDR3 is TGTGCCAGCAGAGAGAAGGGACTGAAGAACACTGAAGCTTTCTTT. Amino acids: CASREKGLKNTEAFF.

The genes are TRBV2 and TRBJ2-7; TRBD1 agrees at 7 bases. Looked up from germline, CDR1 is SNHLY and CDR2 is FYNNEI. The CDR3 spans 16 residues. The V and J ends lost 5 bases and 1 base, in that order; junction bases with no gene match: 11. The CDR3 DNA reads TGTGCCAGCAGTCCCAAGACAGGGACGGCGTCCTACGAGCAGTACTTC. Its protein is CASSPKTGTASYEQYF.

Note on this clonotype: A junction end diverges from the germline sequence, so it may reflect a read error. The chain carries TRBV7-2 and TRBJ2-7; D perhaps matches TRBD1 (6 bases). The germline gives CDR1 SGHTA, CDR2 FQGNSA. The CDR3 spans 13 residues. The CDR3, as DNA: TGTGCCAGCAGCCTGGGACAAGCCTACGGGCAGTACTTC. It specifies CASSLGQAYGQYF.

This clonotype was picked up a small number of times. This chain joins TRBV20-1 and TRBJ2-2; 8 bases line up with TRBD2. Germline V CDR1 and CDR2: DFQATT, SNEGSKA (reference sequence). The V gene end was trimmed by 5 bases and the J gene end by 4 bases; junction bases not matched to a gene: 9. There are 15 residues in the CDR3. The CDR3 nucleotides read TGCAGTGCTCCTGGGGCGGGAGGATCCACCGGGGAGCTGTTTTTT. It is translated as CSAPGAGGSTGELFF.